This T cell receptor beta chain emerged from a study of regulatory T cells in long-lasting Graves disease. This clonotype was counted ten times or more. What it binds is not known. Time point defined: newly diagnosed GD, antithyroid drugs for less than 3 months. From RNA extracted from PBMCs, the TCR library was made. V was trimmed by 1 base and J by 0 bases, leaving 11 bases between them. The CDR3 is 16 amino acids. Germline V CDR1 and CDR2: SGHDN, FVKESK. Construction of TCR beta libraries relied on iRepertoire HTBI primers and on Arm-PCR targeting CDR3 regions. Using its own MiXCR run on the multiplex PCR reads, TCRdb lists one record per CDR3 protein. The sample has around 480,000 distinct CDR3 sequences, 15% to 20% seen once; the top ten hold approximately 12%. Study outcomes and limitations: TCR diversity was lower in persistent Graves' patients (versus newly diagnosed ones). Persistent disease showed a preference for TRBV28, TRBJ1-2 and TRBJ2-5.

Separately, the same data were catalogued under a study of T cells in Graves' hyperthyroidism and ophthalmopathy.

The gene calls are TRBV14 and TRBJ2-3, with D possibly being TRBD1 (6 bases). The sequences come from peripheral blood mononuclear cells (PBMCs), collected at new diagnosis, from a patient treated with antithyroid drugs. This clonotype originated in a man aged 35 to 55 with Graves disease. CDR3 amino acids: CASSQVRGQSTDTQYF. The CDR3 DNA is TGTGCCAGCAGCCAAGTTCGCGGACAGAGCACAGATACGCAGTATTTT. Looking up the rest from reference TRBV14 and TRBJ2-3 gives the full variable domain: EAGVTQFPSHSVIEKGQTVTLRCDPISGHDNLYWYRRVMGKEIKFLLHFVKESKQDESGMPNNRFLAERTGGTYSTLKVQPAELEDSGVYFCASSQVRGQSTDTQYFGPGTRLTVL.